The sequence of this T cell receptor (beta chain) was determined in a study of shared clonotypes between healthy human individuals. Study summary: Participating donors consisted of two women and three men aged 18 to 49.

This was a deep-level run. Several immunoSEQ plates held equal portions of the genomic DNA taken from each subset. Data came from immunoSEQ multiplex PCR; TCRdb stores just in-frame clones and leaves some out. The repertoire includes about 730,000 clones, 72% of them detected once, and roughly 1.8% sits in the top ten. This CDR3 has 18 amino acids. After removal of 1 base from V and 9 bases from J, the junction contained 15 bases not matched to a gene. CDR1 and CDR2 from the germline V gene are MGHRA and YSYEKL. Notes on the study in general: Larger richness was generally estimated for naive than memory subsets.

This clone was seen only a few times. The antigen is not known. The sequenced material came from memory CD4+ T cells sorted from blood. Subset described: CD45RA-negative fraction. This clonotype was sampled from a woman in her twenties or thirties in good health. The chain combines TRBV4-1 with TRBJ2-4; the match to TRBD2 covers 10 bases. The CDR3 nucleotides read TGCGCCAGCAGCCAAGCCACCCACAGCGGGAGGGCCGAGAGCATTCAGTACTTC. Protein product: CASSQATHSGRAESIQYF.